This is a list of T cell receptor beta chains from one sample in a study of T cell repertoires in cytomegalovirus infection. A single record per CDR3 protein comes from TCRdb applying MiXCR to the reads. The sample has 200,000 to 300,000 distinct CDR3 sequences; roughly 12% are singletons. The sequencing sample was made of PBMCs. The source is a human donor in good health (CMV status not recorded). Some clones in this sample may be carry-over from other donors' samples. Each CDR3 is given with its conserved first and last residue. A D gene is named only where the DNA matches it firmly. The size field is filled for only some rows; it gives once, few, many or a size class.

size,V,D,J,CDR3,DNA
many,TRBV23-1,NA,TRBJ1-2,CASSQGRGDYGYTF,TGCGCCAGCAGTCAGGGGCGGGGAGACTATGGCTACACCTTC
NA,TRBV20-1,TRBD1,TRBJ1-1,CSARDRDRATSEAFF,TGCAGTGCTAGAGATAGGGACAGGGCTACTAGTGAAGCTTTCTTT
NA,TRBV29-1,NA,TRBJ1-4,CSVSGRGHEKLFF,TGCAGCGTCAGTGGCAGGGGCCATGAAAAACTGTTTTTT
many,TRBV19,NA,TRBJ1-1,CASSSLGNMNTEAFF,TGTGCCAGTAGTTCCCTTGGCAATATGAACACTGAAGCTTTCTTT
many,TRBV7-2,NA,TRBJ2-3,CASSSSFRTDTQYF,TGTGCCAGCAGCTCCTCATTTCGCACAGATACGCAGTATTTT
NA,TRBV2,NA,TRBJ2-5,CASGKGRTPQTQYF,TGTGCCAGCGGAAAGGGTAGGACCCCCCAGACCCAGTACTTC
few,TRBV5-6,NA,TRBJ1-4,CASMFGGGREKLFF,TGTGCCAGCATGTTCGGGGGAGGGAGAGAAAAACTGTTTTTT
many,TRBV19,TRBD2,TRBJ2-3,CASRRAGATDTQYF,TGTGCCAGTAGACGAGCGGGAGCAACAGATACGCAGTATTTT
many,TRBV7-2,NA,TRBJ2-2,CASSPQGNGELFF,TGTGCCAGCAGCCCACAGGGAAACGGGGAGCTGTTTTTT
NA,TRBV29-1,TRBD1,TRBJ1-4,CSVRTGLANELFF,TGCAGCGTTCGGACAGGCCTGGCTAATGAACTGTTTTTT
few,TRBV24-1,NA,TRBJ2-2,CATSRDSLNTGELFF,TGTGCCACCAGCCGGGACTCCCTGAACACCGGGGAGCTGTTTTTT
NA,TRBV2,NA,TRBJ2-7,CASKVETGENEQYF,TGTGCCAGCAAGGTGGAGACAGGTGAGAACGAGCAGTACTTC
many,TRBV10-3,NA,TRBJ1-2,CAISESTGGYGYTF,TGTGCCATCAGTGAATCAACGGGAGGCTATGGCTACACCTTC
many,TRBV28,NA,TRBJ2-7,CASTWGKGYSGGYEQYF,TGTGCCAGCACCTGGGGTAAGGGGTACAGCGGTGGGTACGAGCAGTACTTC
few,TRBV28,TRBD1,TRBJ1-5,CASSRDRGLKQPQHF,TGTGCCAGCAGCAGGGACAGGGGGTTGAAACAGCCCCAGCATTTT
many,TRBV7-9,NA,TRBJ1-2,CASRLDVDNYGYTF,TGTGCCAGCAGGTTAGATGTGGATAACTATGGCTACACCTTC
few,TRBV20-1,NA,TRBJ2-1,CSAVTGRRTNEQFF,TGCAGTGCTGTCACGGGGCGGAGGACGAATGAGCAGTTCTTC
many,TRBV7-2,TRBD2,TRBJ2-1,CASSSGLAGYNEQFF,TGTGCCAGCAGCTCGGGACTAGCGGGCTACAATGAGCAGTTCTTC
many,TRBV6-2/TRBV6-3,TRBD1,TRBJ2-7,CASRPTGTGNNEQYF,TGTGCCAGCAGGCCGACCGGGACAGGGAACAACGAGCAGTACTTC
few,TRBV6-1,NA,TRBJ1-1,CASSSGDLGVNTEAFF,TGTGCCAGCAGTTCAGGGGATTTAGGGGTGAACACTGAAGCTTTCTTT